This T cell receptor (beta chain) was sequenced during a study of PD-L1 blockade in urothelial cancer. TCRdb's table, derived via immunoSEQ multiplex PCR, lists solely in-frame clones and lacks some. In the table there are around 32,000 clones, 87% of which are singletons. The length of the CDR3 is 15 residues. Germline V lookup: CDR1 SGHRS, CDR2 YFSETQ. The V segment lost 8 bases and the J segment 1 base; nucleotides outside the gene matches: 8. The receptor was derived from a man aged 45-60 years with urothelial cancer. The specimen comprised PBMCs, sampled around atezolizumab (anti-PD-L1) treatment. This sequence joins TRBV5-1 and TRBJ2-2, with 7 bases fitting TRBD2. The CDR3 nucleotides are TGCGCCAGTAACGTCGCTAGCGGGAACACCGGGGAGCTGTTTTTT. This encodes CASNVASGNTGELFF. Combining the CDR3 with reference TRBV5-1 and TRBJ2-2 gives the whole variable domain KAGVTQTPRYLIKTRGQQVTLSCSPISGHRSVSWYQQTPGQGLQFLFEYFSETQRNKGNFPGRFSGRQFSNSRSEMNVSTLELGDSALYLCASNVASGNTGELFFGEGSRLTVL.